This section outlines one T cell receptor (beta chain) sequence together with its context. Antigen specificity is unknown. Vbeta (60) and Jbeta (13) primers were used in the PCR. The table came from immunoSEQ multiplex PCR; TCRdb's copy has only in-frame clones and leaves some out. This sample yields 140,000 to 150,000 clones, of which almost 80% are seen a single time; 6.5% to 8.5% belongs to the top ten. Germline V gene data show CDR1 as MNHEY and CDR2 as SMNVEV (reference sequence). This CDR3 is 14 amino acids long. This sample is part of a study of cytomegalovirus exposure and HLA in healthy donors. Broader study findings: Associated with cytomegalovirus, according to the listing, were 150 to 200 TCR beta chains. Across HLA loci, a later analysis found differing TCR association rates, with DRB1 most and HLA-C fewest.

Material for sequencing was PBMCs. The origin of this receptor is a woman in her thirties or forties in good health and CMV-seropositive. The chain uses TRBV27 and TRBJ2-5; 8 nucleotides agree with TRBD1. The J call may be wrong; the DNA end is better matched by TRBJ2-7. The CDR3 sequence: CASRSPGTGYEQYF. In DNA form, the CDR3 reads TGTGCCAGCAGATCCCCCGGGACAGGATACGAGCAGTACTTC.